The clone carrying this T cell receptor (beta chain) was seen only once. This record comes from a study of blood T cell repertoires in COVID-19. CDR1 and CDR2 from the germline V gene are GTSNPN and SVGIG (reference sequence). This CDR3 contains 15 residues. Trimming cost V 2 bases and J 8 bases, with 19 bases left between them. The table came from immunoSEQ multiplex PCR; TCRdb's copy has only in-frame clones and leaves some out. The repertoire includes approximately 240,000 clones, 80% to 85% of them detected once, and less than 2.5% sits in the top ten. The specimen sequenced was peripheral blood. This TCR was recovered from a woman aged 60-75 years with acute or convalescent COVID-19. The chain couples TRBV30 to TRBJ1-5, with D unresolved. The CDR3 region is CAWSWSDSVSEPQHF. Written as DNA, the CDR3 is TGTGCCTGGAGTTGGTCAGACTCCGTTTCAGAGCCCCAGCATTTT. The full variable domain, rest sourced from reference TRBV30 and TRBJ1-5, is SQTIHQWPATLVQPVGSPLSLECTVEGTSNPNLYWYRQAAGRGLQLLFYSVGIGQISSEVPQNLSASRPQDRQFILSSKKLLLSDSGFYLCAWSWSDSVSEPQHFGDGTRLSIL.